The 24 T cell receptor beta chains listed next were all sequenced from one sample in a study of regulatory T cells in long-lasting Graves disease. The time point: newly diagnosed GD, antithyroid drugs for less than 3 months. RNA extracted from PBMCs served as the sequencing template. In building TCR beta libraries, iRepertoire HTBI primers were used together with Arm-PCR of CDR3 regions. From the multiplex PCR reads, TCRdb called clonotypes with MiXCR, one entry per CDR3 protein. Of about 560,000 distinct CDR3 sequences in the sample, about 16% are singletons; the top ten hold more than 10%. These same records also appear under a second study, on T cells in Graves' hyperthyroidism and ophthalmopathy.

Specimen: peripheral blood mononuclear cells (PBMCs), collected at new diagnosis, from a patient treated with antithyroid drugs. The receptor set was obtained from a man between 18 and 35 years old with Graves disease.

This clonotype was observed many times. The V and J genes are TRBV12-5 and TRBJ1-5, with a possible D match to TRBD1 (6 bases). Germline values: CDR1 LGHNT, CDR2 FRNRAP. The CDR3 length is 21 residues. V was pared by 2 bases and J by 0 bases, with 26 bases between. Written as DNA, the CDR3 is TGTGCTAGTGGTTTGACATCGTCCGTATGGACAGCCAGACATAGCAATCAGCCCCAGCATTTT. Amino acid sequence: CASGLTSSVWTARHSNQPQHF.

For this clonotype: The germline gene is not matched at one end of the junction; a read error may be the cause. The V and J genes are TRBV7-6 and TRBJ2-2, with TRBD2 identical over 7 bases. The length of the CDR3 is 13 residues. Germline loops: CDR1 SGHVS, CDR2 FNYEAQ. CDR3 residues: CASSLADAGELFF. The CDR3 DNA follows: TGTGCCAGCAGCCTAGCGGACGCCGGGGAGCTGTTTTTT.

This clonotype came up many times. CDR3 residues: CSARRAYPDTQYF. In nucleotides, the CDR3 is TGCAGTGCTCGCAGGGCGTACCCAGATACGCAGTATTTT. This rearrangement joins TRBV20-1 to TRBJ2-3, with D possibly matching TRBD1 (5 bases). The germline CDR1 and CDR2 sequences are DFQATT and SNEGSKA (reference sequence). The CDR3 has 13 amino acids. The V end lost 5 bases, the J end lost 4 bases, and 13 bases lay between the germline ends.

This chain uses TRBV19 with TRBJ1-1, with a possible D match to TRBD1 (6 bases). The V and J ends lost 4 bases and 5 bases respectively, with 23 bases between them. In germline, CDR1 is LNHDA, CDR2 SQIVND (reference sequence). The length of the CDR3 is 17 residues. The CDR3 DNA follows: TGTGCCAGTAGTAGGACCGGGAACACAGGGTCGGGTACTGAAGCTTTCTTT. It translates to CASSRTGNTGSGTEAFF.

This clonotype was counted a few times. The rearrangement joins TRBV27 to TRBJ1-1, with a tentative D call TRBD1 (6 bases). Trimming removed 5 bases at V and 2 bases at J, with 12 bases between. Germline lookup yields CDR1 MNHEY and CDR2 SMNVEV (reference sequence). This CDR3 comprises 14 residues. CDR3 residues: CASSIRGPNTEAFF. Written as DNA, the CDR3 is TGTGCCAGCAGTATCAGGGGCCCTAACACTGAAGCTTTCTTT.

The V call is TRBV18, the J call TRBJ1-4, with no clear D. Trimming removed 3 bases from V and 10 bases from J, with 18 bases in between. Germline V gene data show CDR1 as KGHSH and CDR2 as LQKENI. The CDR3 covers 15 residues. The CDR3 is CASSPSEVIGGKLFF. As DNA, the CDR3 is TGTGCCAGCTCACCCTCCGAGGTGATCGGTGGAAAACTGTTTTTT.

Ten or more counts support this clonotype. This chain's CDR3 is CASSTPGSGDAYNEQFF. The CDR3 DNA reads as TGTGCCAGCAGCACCCCGGGGTCAGGGGACGCCTACAATGAGCAGTTCTTC. This chain uses TRBV11-2 with TRBJ2-1; TRBD1 is a possible D gene (6 bases). V was clipped by 5 bases and J by 2 bases, with 19 bases between them. Germline values: CDR1 SGHAT, CDR2 FQNNGV. The CDR3 contains 17 residues.

At least ten counts were recorded for this clonotype. The chain recombines TRBV30 with TRBJ2-4; no definite D call. The CDR3 is made up of 13 amino acids. The ends were cut back, 0 bases at V and 6 bases at J, with 9 bases in the middle. The germline V gene has CDR1 GTSNPN and CDR2 SVGIG (reference sequence). The CDR3 DNA reads TGTGCCTGGAGTGTACTGGTGGGAAACATTCAGTACTTC. It translates to CAWSVLVGNIQYF.

The chain links TRBV7-3 to TRBJ1-6, with D uncertain. CDR1 and CDR2 (germline): SGHTA, FQGTGA. CDR3 length equals 15 residues. Between the trimmed V and J ends, which lost 1 base and 10 bases, there was a span of 14 bases. Here the CDR3 reads CASSLSGGVDSPLHF. The CDR3 coding sequence is TGTGCCAGCAGCTTAAGTGGCGGGGTCGACTCACCCCTCCACTTT. Variable domain in full (rest from reference TRBV7-3 and TRBJ1-6): GAGVSQTPSNKVTEKGKYVELRCDPISGHTALYWYRQSLGQGPEFLIYFQGTGAADDSGLPNDRFFAVRPEGSVSTLKIQRTERGDSAVYLCASSLSGGVDSPLHFGNGTRLTVT.

With regard to this clonotype: This may be a read error, as it is one base from a much larger clone. The chain uses TRBV13 and TRBJ1-2; the D gene is possibly TRBD1 (6 bases). Looked up from germline, CDR1 is PRHDT and CDR2 is FYEKMQ (reference sequence). Trimming cost V 5 bases and J 4 bases, with 26 bases left between them. The CDR3 has 18 amino acids. The CDR3 DNA is TGTGCCAGCAGCCTCTCCGGGGGGGCCAGGCAGCCTGGCTATGGCTACACCTTC. The encoded protein is CASSLSGGARQPGYGYTF. The whole variable domain, filled in from reference TRBV13 and TRBJ1-2, reads AAGVIQSPRHLIKEKRETATLKCYPIPRHDTVYWYQQGPGQDPQFLISFYEKMQSDKGSIPDRFSAQQFSDYHSELNMSSLELGDSALYFCASSLSGGARQPGYGYTFGSGTRLTVV.

The chain combines TRBV20-1 with TRBJ2-2, with 14 positions matching TRBD2. V dropped 7 bases and J dropped 5; count of bases not matched to a gene: 6. The germline gives CDR1 DFQATT, CDR2 SNEGSKA (reference sequence). The CDR3 loop spans 15 amino acids. The CDR3 nucleotides read TGCAGTGGACTAGCGGGAGGGCGGGGTACCGGGGAGCTGTTTTTT. It is translated as CSGLAGGRGTGELFF.

This clonotype has a count of ten or more. The V and J genes are TRBV28 and TRBJ2-7; D perhaps matches TRBD1 (5 bases). Trimming took 2 bases from V and 11 from J, leaving 10 bases between them. Germline V gives CDR1 MDHEN, CDR2 SYDVKM. This CDR3 spans 11 amino acids. This CDR3 is CASSLGRVEYF. CDR3 DNA: TGTGCCAGCAGTTTAGGCAGGGTGGAGTACTTC.

This clonotype occurred many times. The chain joins TRBV7-9 to TRBJ2-5, with a weak D call TRBD2 (5 bases). CDR1 and CDR2 from the germline V gene are SEHNR and FQNEAQ (reference sequence). Trimming shortened V by 5 bases and J by 13 bases, and 20 bases separated the two germline ends. This CDR3 comprises 13 residues. This chain's CDR3 is CASSPPSGVPPYF. Here the CDR3 DNA reads TGTGCCAGCAGCCCTCCATCCGGGGTCCCCCCGTACTTC.

In DNA form, the CDR3 reads TGTGCCAGCAGCTTAATGTCTGATGAGACCCAGTACTTC. The encoded protein is CASSLMSDETQYF. The J gene is TRBJ2-5, the V gene TRBV7-9, with D uncertain. The CDR3 spans 13 residues. Trimming left V 2 bases short and J 5 bases short, with 9 bases between. Germline loops: CDR1 SEHNR, CDR2 FQNEAQ (reference sequence). The whole variable domain, filled in from reference TRBV7-9 and TRBJ2-5, reads DTGVSQNPRHKITKRGQNVTFRCDPISEHNRLYWYRQTLGQGPEFLTYFQNEAQLEKSRLLSDRFSAERPKGSFSTLEIQRTEQGDSAMYLCASSLMSDETQYFGPGTRLLVL.

This clonotype was seen a handful of times. The V call is TRBV11-3, the J call TRBJ2-5, with 11 bases identical to TRBD2. Judging by the DNA end, TRBJ2-1 fits better; the J call may be wrong. Germline CDR1 reads SGHNT; CDR2 reads YENEEA. The CDR3 has 16 residues. The CDR3 DNA reads TGTGCCAGCGCCCCAACGGGAACTAGCGGGAGCCCTGAGCAGTTCTTC. Its translation is CASAPTGTSGSPEQFF.

This clonotype showed up just a few times. The V call is TRBV27, the J call TRBJ1-5; no clear D gene. The germline gives CDR1 MNHEY, CDR2 SMNVEV (reference sequence). Trimming left V 7 bases short and J 2 bases short, with 9 bases between. CDR3 length: 13 amino acids. CDR3 sequence (DNA): TGTGCCAGCAAAGCCGGTGGCAATCAGCCCCAGCATTTT. As protein: CASKAGGNQPQHF.

This chain joins TRBV29-1 and TRBJ1-1; no definite D call. CDR3 length: 11 amino acids. V lost 3 bases and J lost 5, with 7 bases in between. CDR1 is SQVTM, CDR2 ANQGSEA, per germline. CDR3 DNA sequence: TGCAGCGTTGACTCGGGGACTGAAGCTTTCTTT. It translates to CSVDSGTEAFF.

V is TRBV29-1 and J is TRBJ1-1, with D tentatively TRBD1 (5 bases). The germline V gene encodes CDR1 SQVTM and CDR2 ANQGSEA. V was cut by 2 bases and J by 12 bases, with 16 bases left in between. The CDR3 runs 12 residues. Here the CDR3 reads CSVEPSQGVTFF. CDR3 in DNA: TGCAGCGTTGAACCATCCCAGGGAGTAACTTTCTTT.

This clonotype appeared many times. The chain has TRBV28 and TRBJ2-1, with D perhaps TRBD2 (5 bases). The CDR3 has 15 amino acids. Trimming took 6 bases from V and 5 from J, leaving 17 bases between them. Germline lookup yields CDR1 MDHEN and CDR2 SYDVKM. CDR3 nucleotide sequence: TGTGCCAGCAGGCATGCCGCGGGTAACAACAATGAGCAGTTCTTC. It is translated as CASRHAAGNNNEQFF. Full variable domain (remainder filled in from reference TRBV28 and TRBJ2-1): DVKVTQSSRYLVKRTGEKVFLECVQDMDHENMFWYRQDPGLGLRLIYFSYDVKMKEKGDIPEGYSVSREKKERFSLILESASTNQTSMYLCASRHAAGNNNEQFFGPGTRLTVL.

This clonotype was recorded at least ten times. The chain has TRBV5-1 and TRBJ2-1; TRBD2 agrees at 9 bases. In germline, CDR1 is SGHRS, CDR2 YFSETQ. V was clipped by 1 base and J by 3 bases; unmatched bases: 2. The CDR3 covers 15 residues. The CDR3 DNA follows: TGCGCCAGCAGCTTGCGACTAGCGGACTACAATGAGCAGTTCTTC. Translated: CASSLRLADYNEQFF.

A few counts support this clonotype. This chain uses TRBV6-1 with TRBJ1-2; TRBD1 is a possible D gene (6 bases). Germline V lookup: CDR1 MNHNS, CDR2 SASEGT. CDR3 length: 15 amino acids. Trimming removed 5 bases at V and 8 bases at J, with 21 bases between. The CDR3 DNA follows: TGTGCCAGCAGTAACCTGTACGGCGTAGGGGGGGGCTACACCTTC. This codes for CASSNLYGVGGGYTF.

This clonotype was counted between two and nine times. A clone one base away is much larger, so this may be a read error. The rearrangement uses TRBV11-1 and TRBJ2-1, with 7 positions matching TRBD2. This CDR3 contains 15 residues. Germline CDR1 SGHAT, CDR2 FQDESV (reference sequence). The CDR3 is CVSSLRAGASSEQFF. CDR3 nucleotides: TGTGTCAGCAGCTTAAGGGCGGGAGCTTCTTCTGAGCAGTTCTTC.

The chain recombines TRBV30 with TRBJ2-3, with unresolved D. The CDR3 length is 13 residues. CDR1 is GTSNPN, CDR2 SVGIG, per germline (reference sequence). Trimming removed 2 bases at V and 4 bases at J, with 10 bases between. CDR3 DNA sequence: TGTGCCTGGAGTAGAGCCGGGTCAGATACGCAGTATTTT. Its translation is CAWSRAGSDTQYF. Full variable domain (remainder filled in from reference TRBV30 and TRBJ2-3): SQTIHQWPATLVQPVGSPLSLECTVEGTSNPNLYWYRQAAGRGLQLLFYSVGIGQISSEVPQNLSASRPQDRQFILSSKKLLLSDSGFYLCAWSRAGSDTQYFGPGTRLTVL.

This clonotype was found many times. The chain couples TRBV11-3 to TRBJ2-7; D tentatively reads TRBD1 or TRBD2 (5 bases each). The CDR3 spans 14 residues. Germline V gives CDR1 SGHNT, CDR2 YENEEA. Trimming removed 8 bases from V and 0 bases from J, with 14 bases in between. CDR3 residues: CASWGKGDSYEQYF. DNA of the CDR3: TGTGCCAGCTGGGGGAAGGGCGACTCCTACGAGCAGTACTTC.